This entry is about one T cell receptor (beta chain). This table comes from immunoSEQ multiplex PCR, and its TCRdb copy is limited to in-frame clones, with some not included. The sample lists roughly 100,000 clones, roughly nine tenths occurring once. This sample stems from a study of blood T cell repertoires in COVID-19. Study summary: PBMCs, B-cell-depleted T cells, or T cells were the source of the cDNA or gDNA that made up the material.

Germline V lookup: CDR1 LNHDA, CDR2 SQIVND (reference sequence). V lost 0 bases to trimming and J lost 3 bases; unmatched junction nucleotides: 11. CDR3 length: 19 residues. A Seattle source enrolled patients during active infection and followed them longitudinally. The receptor's source is a woman aged 50 to 60 with COVID-19, enrolled during active disease. What was sequenced was peripheral blood. The chain links TRBV19 to TRBJ2-3; 11 bases fit TRBD2. CDR3 in amino acids: CASSIEISGGERNTDTQYF. CDR3 DNA sequence: TGTGCCAGTAGTATAGAGATTAGCGGGGGGGAAAGAAATACAGATACGCAGTATTTT. Based on the CDR3 plus reference TRBV19 and TRBJ2-3, the full variable domain is DGGITQSPKYLFRKEGQNVTLSCEQNLNHDAMYWYRQDPGQGLRLIYYSQIVNDFQKGDIAEGYSVSREKKESFPLTVTSAQKNPTAFYLCASSIEISGGERNTDTQYFGPGTRLTVL.